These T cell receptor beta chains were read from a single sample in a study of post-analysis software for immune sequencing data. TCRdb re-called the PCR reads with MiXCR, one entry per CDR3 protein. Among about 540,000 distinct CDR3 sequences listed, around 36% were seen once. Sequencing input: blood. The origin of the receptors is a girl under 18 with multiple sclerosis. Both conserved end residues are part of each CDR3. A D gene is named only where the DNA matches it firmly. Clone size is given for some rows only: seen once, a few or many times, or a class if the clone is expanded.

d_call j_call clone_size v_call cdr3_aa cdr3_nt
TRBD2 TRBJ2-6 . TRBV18 CASSHGTSGGVSGANVLTF TGTGCCAGCTCACACGGGACTAGCGGGGGAGTTTCTGGGGCCAACGTCCTGACTTTC
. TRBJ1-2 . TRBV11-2 CASSLDLAEGFRGYTF TGTGCCAGCAGCTTAGATCTGGCAGAAGGATTTCGAGGCTACACCTTC
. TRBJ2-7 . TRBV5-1 CASSLSGDSYGQYF TGCGCCAGCAGCTTGTCAGGGGACTCCTACGGGCAGTACTTC
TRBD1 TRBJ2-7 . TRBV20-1 CSARGDRGYEQYF TGCAGTGCTAGAGGGGACAGGGGCTACGAGCAGTACTTC
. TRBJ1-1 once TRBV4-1 CASSQDSVAANTEAFF TGCGCCAGCAGCCAAGATAGTGTGGCGGCGAACACTGAAGCTTTCTTT
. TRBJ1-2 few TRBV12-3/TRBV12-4 CASSLYRVVEGYTF TGTGCCAGCAGTTTATACAGGGTGGTAGAAGGCTACACCTTC
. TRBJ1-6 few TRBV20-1 CSARRFGGINSPLHF TGCAGTGCTAGACGTTTCGGGGGAATCAATTCACCCCTCCACTTT
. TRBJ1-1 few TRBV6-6 CASSYDHVKGQNTEAFF TGTGCCAGCAGTTACGACCACGTGAAGGGGCAGAACACTGAAGCTTTCTTT
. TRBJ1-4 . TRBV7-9 CASSGGPSTNEKLFF TGTGCCAGCAGCGGGGGCCCGTCAACTAATGAAAAACTGTTTTTT
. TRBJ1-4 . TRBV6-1 CASSPRGSFVIGEKLFF TGTGCCAGCAGTCCAAGGGGAAGTTTCGTAATTGGTGAAAAACTGTTTTTT
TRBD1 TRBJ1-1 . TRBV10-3 CAISPPSGTGGLAFF TGTGCCATCAGTCCCCCCTCGGGGACAGGGGGCCTTGCTTTCTTT
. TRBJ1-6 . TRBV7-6 CASSLAETGRQSPLHF TGTGCCAGCAGCTTAGCTGAAACAGGTCGTCAGTCACCCCTCCACTTT
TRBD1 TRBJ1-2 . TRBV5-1 CASSHDRGEGIYGYTF TGCGCCAGCAGCCACGACAGGGGAGAGGGGATCTATGGCTACACCTTC
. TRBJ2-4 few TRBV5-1 CASSLDATQNIQYF TGCGCCAGCAGCTTGGACGCCACACAAAACATTCAGTACTTC
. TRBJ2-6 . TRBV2 CASSPEGRIFSGANVLTF TGTGCCAGCTCCCCTGAGGGACGGATATTCTCTGGGGCCAACGTCCTGACTTTC
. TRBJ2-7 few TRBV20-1 CSARSPGLYEQYF TGCAGTGCTAGAAGCCCAGGGCTCTACGAGCAGTACTTC
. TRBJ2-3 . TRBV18 CASSPSSRVSADTQYF TGTGCCAGCTCACCATCTAGCAGGGTGAGCGCAGATACGCAGTATTTT
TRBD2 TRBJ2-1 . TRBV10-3 CAISILAEINEQFF TGTGCCATCAGTATCCTAGCGGAAATCAATGAGCAGTTCTTC
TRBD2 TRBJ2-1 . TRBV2 CASCSGVAYEQFF TGTGCCAGCTGCAGCGGGGTGGCGTATGAGCAGTTCTTC
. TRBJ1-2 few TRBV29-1 CSVWRDTF TGCAGCGTTTGGAGGGACACCTTC
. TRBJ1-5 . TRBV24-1 CATSDLTGDQPQHF TGTGCCACCAGTGATTTAACTGGGGATCAGCCCCAGCATTTT
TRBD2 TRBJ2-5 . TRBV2 CASGDGGSETQYF TGTGCCAGCGGCGACGGGGGGTCCGAGACCCAGTACTTC
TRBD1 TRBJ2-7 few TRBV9 CASSVFDDRAEQYF TGTGCCAGCAGCGTGTTCGATGACAGGGCCGAGCAGTACTTC
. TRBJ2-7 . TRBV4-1 CASSQDEDRGAPYEQYF TGCGCCAGCAGCCAAGATGAAGATCGCGGGGCCCCCTACGAGCAGTACTTC
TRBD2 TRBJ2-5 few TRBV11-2 CASSLGASGGHQETQYF TGTGCCAGCAGCTTAGGGGCTAGCGGGGGGCACCAAGAGACCCAGTACTTC
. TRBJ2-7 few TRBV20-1 CSAREYYSYEQYF TGCAGTGCTAGAGAGTATTACAGCTACGAGCAGTACTTC
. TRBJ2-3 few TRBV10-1 CASSERQATTDTQYF TGCGCCAGCAGTGAGCGACAGGCTACCACAGATACGCAGTATTTT
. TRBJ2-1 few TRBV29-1 CSVGGGSWDEQFF TGCAGCGTTGGTGGGGGTTCCTGGGATGAGCAGTTCTTC
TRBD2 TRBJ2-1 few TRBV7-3 CASSPLAGVGGNNEQFF TGTGCCAGCAGCCCACTAGCGGGGGTGGGGGGTAACAATGAGCAGTTCTTC
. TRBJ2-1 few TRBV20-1 CSAFGLLYNEQFF TGCAGTGCTTTTGGGCTTTTGTACAATGAGCAGTTCTTC
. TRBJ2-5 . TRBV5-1 CASSLVGQRGETQYF TGCGCCAGCAGCTTGGTCGGACAGCGAGGTGAGACCCAGTACTTC
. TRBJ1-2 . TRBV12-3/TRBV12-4 CASSLGSSGIGYTF TGTGCCAGCAGTTTAGGATCTTCAGGGATTGGCTACACCTTC
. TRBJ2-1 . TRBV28 CASSRRMTTYNEQFF TGTGCCAGCAGCCGCCGTATGACTACCTACAATGAGCAGTTCTTC
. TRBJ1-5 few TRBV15 CATSPRGKVTVNQPQHF TGTGCCACCAGCCCTCGAGGCAAGGTGACAGTTAATCAGCCCCAGCATTTT
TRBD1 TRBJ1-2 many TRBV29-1 CCGQGANYGYTF TGCTGTGGACAGGGGGCCAACTATGGCTACACCTTC
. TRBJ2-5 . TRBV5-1 CASSLDGSSDPGAQYF TGCGCCAGCAGCTTGGACGGCTCTAGCGATCCGGGGGCCCAGTACTTC
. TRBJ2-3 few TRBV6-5 CASSYSGRSTDTQYF TGTGCCAGCAGTTACTCCGGCAGAAGCACAGATACGCAGTATTTT
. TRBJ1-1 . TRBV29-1 CSVAGTMNAEAFF TGCAGCGTTGCAGGGACCATGAACGCTGAAGCTTTCTTT
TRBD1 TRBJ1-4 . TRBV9 CASNRQGGEKLFF TGTGCCAGCAACCGACAGGGAGGTGAAAAACTGTTTTTT
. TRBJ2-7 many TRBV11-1 CASSSPTGYASYEQYF TGTGCCAGCAGCTCGCCTACAGGGTACGCCTCCTACGAGCAGTACTTC
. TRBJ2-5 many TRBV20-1 CSARVSGGETQYF TGCAGTGCTAGAGTAAGCGGAGGAGAGACCCAGTACTTC
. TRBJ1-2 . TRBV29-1 CSVGSGQRNYGYTF TGCAGCGTGGGCTCGGGACAAAGGAACTATGGCTACACCTTC
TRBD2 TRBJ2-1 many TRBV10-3 CAISDGERGRNEQFF TGTGCCATCAGTGACGGGGAGCGGGGCCGGAATGAGCAGTTCTTC
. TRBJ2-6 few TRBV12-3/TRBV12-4 CASSFITGRGANVLTF TGTGCCAGCAGTTTTATAACAGGGCGTGGGGCCAACGTCCTGACTTTC
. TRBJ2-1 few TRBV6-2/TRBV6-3 CASSPAIRPTYNEQFF TGTGCCAGCAGTCCCGCCATCAGACCCACCTACAATGAGCAGTTCTTC
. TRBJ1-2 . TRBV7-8 CASSRGHEANYGYTF TGTGCCAGCAGCCGAGGTCACGAAGCTAACTATGGCTACACCTTC
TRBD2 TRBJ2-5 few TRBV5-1 CASSTGLAGGFQETQYF TGCGCCAGCAGCACGGGACTAGCGGGGGGTTTCCAAGAGACCCAGTACTTC
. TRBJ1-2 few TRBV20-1 CSASHVRGNYGYTF TGCAGTGCTAGTCATGTCAGGGGTAACTATGGCTACACCTTC
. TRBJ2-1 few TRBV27 CASRQQGGIDNEQFF TGTGCCAGTCGGCAACAGGGGGGGATAGACAATGAGCAGTTCTTC